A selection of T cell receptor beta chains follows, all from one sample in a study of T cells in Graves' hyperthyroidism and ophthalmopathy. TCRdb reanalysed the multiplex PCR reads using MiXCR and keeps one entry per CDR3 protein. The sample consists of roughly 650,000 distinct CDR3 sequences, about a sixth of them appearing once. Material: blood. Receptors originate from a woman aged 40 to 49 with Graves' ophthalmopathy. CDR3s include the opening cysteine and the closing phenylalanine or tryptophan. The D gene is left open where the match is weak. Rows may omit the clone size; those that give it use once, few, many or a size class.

CDR3 protein: CASSQAIREGGTAAGELFF
CDR3 DNA: TGCGCCAGCAGCCAAGCAATTAGGGAGGGAGGAACTGCGGCCGGGGAGCTGTTTTTT
clone size: -
J gene: TRBJ2-2
D gene: TRBD2
V gene: TRBV4-1
CDR3 length: 19

CDR3 protein: CAWELALGNEQFF
CDR3 DNA: TGTGCCTGGGAGCTAGCGTTAGGCAATGAGCAGTTCTTC
clone size: few
J gene: TRBJ2-1
D gene: -
V gene: TRBV30
CDR3 length: 13

CDR3 protein: CASSLAQGNKDTQYF
CDR3 DNA: TGTGCCAGCAGCTTAGCACAGGGAAATAAAGATACGCAGTATTTT
clone size: -
J gene: TRBJ2-3
D gene: -
V gene: TRBV7-9
CDR3 length: 15

CDR3 protein: CATESSGRADTQYF
CDR3 DNA: TGTGCCACAGAATCTAGCGGGAGGGCAGATACGCAGTATTTT
clone size: -
J gene: TRBJ2-3
D gene: TRBD2
V gene: TRBV15
CDR3 length: 14

CDR3 protein: CASSLTRLALREQYF
CDR3 DNA: TGTGCCAGCAGCTTAACCCGACTAGCCCTTCGCGAGCAGTACTTC
clone size: many
J gene: TRBJ2-7
D gene: TRBD2
V gene: TRBV7-2
CDR3 length: 15

CDR3 protein: CASSPNFRVSRYNEQFF
CDR3 DNA: TGTGCCAGCAGTCCCAATTTCAGGGTCTCGAGGTACAATGAGCAGTTCTTC
clone size: many
J gene: TRBJ2-1
D gene: -
V gene: TRBV6-1
CDR3 length: 17

CDR3 protein: CASSEASAETVYSNQPQHF
CDR3 DNA: TGTGCCAGCAGTGAAGCGTCGGCAGAGACTGTCTATAGCAATCAGCCCCAGCATTTT
clone size: -
J gene: TRBJ1-5
D gene: -
V gene: TRBV6-1
CDR3 length: 19

CDR3 protein: CASSHFLAGHNEQFF
CDR3 DNA: TGTGCCAGCAGCCACTTCCTAGCGGGGCACAATGAGCAGTTCTTC
clone size: -
J gene: TRBJ2-1
D gene: TRBD2
V gene: TRBV3-1
CDR3 length: 15

CDR3 protein: CASHQAAREAFF
CDR3 DNA: TGTGCCAGCCATCAAGCGGCCCGTGAAGCTTTCTTT
clone size: many
J gene: TRBJ1-1
D gene: -
V gene: TRBV2
CDR3 length: 12

CDR3 protein: CASSSRPGQGDETQYF
CDR3 DNA: TGTGCCAGCAGCTCCCGCCCCGGACAGGGGGACGAGACCCAGTACTTC
clone size: -
J gene: TRBJ2-5
D gene: TRBD1
V gene: TRBV6-1
CDR3 length: 16

CDR3 protein: CASSSPRAVYGYTF
CDR3 DNA: TGTGCCAGCAGCTCCCCTCGGGCGGTTTATGGCTACACCTTC
clone size: few
J gene: TRBJ1-2
D gene: -
V gene: TRBV11-2
CDR3 length: 14

CDR3 protein: CASRRSRDRSSYEQYF
CDR3 DNA: TGTGCCAGCAGAAGGTCCCGGGACCGGAGCTCCTACGAGCAGTACTTC
clone size: many
J gene: TRBJ2-7
D gene: -
V gene: TRBV6-1
CDR3 length: 16

CDR3 protein: CASIRYGNTIYF
CDR3 DNA: TGTGCCAGCATCCGGTATGGAAACACCATATATTTT
clone size: few
J gene: TRBJ1-3
D gene: -
V gene: TRBV12-3/TRBV12-4
CDR3 length: 12

CDR3 protein: CASMDGGPTEAFF
CDR3 DNA: TGTGCCAGCATGGATGGGGGGCCCACTGAAGCTTTCTTT
clone size: many
J gene: TRBJ1-1
D gene: -
V gene: TRBV2
CDR3 length: 13

CDR3 protein: CASSSRGPVYEQYF
CDR3 DNA: TGCGCCAGCAGCTCCAGGGGGCCCGTGTACGAGCAGTACTTC
clone size: -
J gene: TRBJ2-7
D gene: TRBD1
V gene: TRBV5-1
CDR3 length: 14

CDR3 protein: CASSPNILTGGNQPQHF
CDR3 DNA: TGTGCCAGCAGTCCAAATATCTTGACAGGGGGGAATCAGCCCCAGCATTTT
clone size: many
J gene: TRBJ1-5
D gene: TRBD1
V gene: TRBV28
CDR3 length: 17

CDR3 protein: CASSEAGGFGYTF
CDR3 DNA: TGTGCCAGCAGTGAAGCAGGGGGCTTTGGCTACACCTTC
clone size: few
J gene: TRBJ1-2
D gene: TRBD1
V gene: TRBV6-1
CDR3 length: 13

CDR3 protein: CASSPAVVAYYEQYF
CDR3 DNA: TGCGCCAGCAGCCCGGCGGTGGTAGCTTATTACGAGCAGTACTTC
clone size: many
J gene: TRBJ2-7
D gene: -
V gene: TRBV5-1
CDR3 length: 15

CDR3 protein: CASSYRGPTDEKLFF
CDR3 DNA: TGTGCCAGCAGTTACAGGGGCCCCACTGATGAAAAACTGTTTTTT
clone size: many
J gene: TRBJ1-4
D gene: TRBD1
V gene: TRBV28
CDR3 length: 15

CDR3 protein: CASSSTSGGDSTDTQYF
CDR3 DNA: TGTGCCAGCAGTTCGACTAGCGGGGGGGACAGCACAGATACGCAGTATTTT
clone size: -
J gene: TRBJ2-3
D gene: TRBD2
V gene: TRBV12-3/TRBV12-4
CDR3 length: 17

CDR3 protein: CASSTPGTGRYEQYF
CDR3 DNA: TGTGCCAGCAGTACCCCCGGGACAGGGAGATACGAGCAGTACTTC
clone size: many
J gene: TRBJ2-7
D gene: TRBD1
V gene: TRBV6-2/TRBV6-3
CDR3 length: 15

CDR3 protein: CASSLTRDEAFF
CDR3 DNA: TGTGCCAGCAGCCTCACAAGGGATGAAGCTTTCTTT
clone size: many
J gene: TRBJ1-1
D gene: -
V gene: TRBV7-3
CDR3 length: 12

CDR3 protein: CASSSDLRGENTEAFF
CDR3 DNA: TGTGCCAGCAGTTCCGATTTAAGGGGTGAAAACACTGAAGCTTTCTTT
clone size: many
J gene: TRBJ1-1
D gene: -
V gene: TRBV27
CDR3 length: 16

CDR3 protein: CASSGGMPNEQFF
CDR3 DNA: TGTGCCAGCTCCGGGGGAATGCCGAATGAGCAGTTCTTC
clone size: many
J gene: TRBJ2-1
D gene: -
V gene: TRBV18
CDR3 length: 13

CDR3 protein: CASSEFAGSGNEQFF
CDR3 DNA: TGTGCCAGCAGTGAATTCGCGGGAAGCGGAAATGAGCAGTTCTTC
clone size: -
J gene: TRBJ2-1
D gene: -
V gene: TRBV25-1
CDR3 length: 15

CDR3 protein: CASSIKGQAYEQYF
CDR3 DNA: TGTGCCAGTAGTATCAAAGGGCAAGCCTACGAGCAGTACTTC
clone size: many
J gene: TRBJ2-7
D gene: -
V gene: TRBV19
CDR3 length: 14

CDR3 protein: CASSLVGEVNQPQHF
CDR3 DNA: TGCGCCAGCAGCTTGGTTGGTGAGGTCAATCAGCCCCAGCATTTT
clone size: many
J gene: TRBJ1-5
D gene: -
V gene: TRBV5-1
CDR3 length: 15

CDR3 protein: CASSEVYQETQYF
CDR3 DNA: TGTGCCAGCAGTGAAGTATACCAAGAGACCCAGTACTTC
clone size: many
J gene: TRBJ2-5
D gene: -
V gene: TRBV6-1
CDR3 length: 13

CDR3 protein: CASSPQGGLSSYNEQFF
CDR3 DNA: TGTGCCAGCAGCCCACAGGGGGGCCTTAGCTCCTACAATGAGCAGTTCTTC
clone size: many
J gene: TRBJ2-1
D gene: TRBD1
V gene: TRBV11-1
CDR3 length: 17

CDR3 protein: CSASGSWYEQYF
CDR3 DNA: TGCAGTGCTAGCGGGAGTTGGTACGAGCAGTACTTC
clone size: many
J gene: TRBJ2-7
D gene: -
V gene: TRBV20-1
CDR3 length: 12

CDR3 protein: CASKGPLNTEAFF
CDR3 DNA: TGTGCCAGCAAGGGACCATTAAACACTGAAGCTTTCTTT
clone size: few
J gene: TRBJ1-1
D gene: -
V gene: TRBV11-2
CDR3 length: 13

CDR3 protein: CASSFVEADTQYF
CDR3 DNA: TGTGCCAGCAGTTTTGTAGAGGCAGATACGCAGTATTTT
clone size: many
J gene: TRBJ2-3
D gene: -
V gene: TRBV12-3/TRBV12-4
CDR3 length: 13

CDR3 protein: CASSPDGTGTRAFF
CDR3 DNA: TGCGCCAGCAGCCCGGACGGGACAGGGACTCGGGCTTTCTTT
clone size: -
J gene: TRBJ1-1
D gene: TRBD1
V gene: TRBV5-1
CDR3 length: 14

CDR3 protein: CASAGVASSYNEQFF
CDR3 DNA: TGTGCCAGCGCCGGGGTCGCAAGCTCCTACAATGAGCAGTTCTTC
clone size: many
J gene: TRBJ2-1
D gene: -
V gene: TRBV28
CDR3 length: 15

CDR3 protein: CASSTRTSGTKNIQYF
CDR3 DNA: TGTGCCAGCAGTACTCGGACTAGCGGGACCAAAAACATTCAGTACTTC
clone size: many
J gene: TRBJ2-4
D gene: TRBD2
V gene: TRBV28
CDR3 length: 16

CDR3 protein: CASSLRSRGDFSYEQYF
CDR3 DNA: TGCGCCAGCAGCTTGAGATCCAGGGGGGATTTTTCCTACGAGCAGTACTTC
clone size: many
J gene: TRBJ2-7
D gene: -
V gene: TRBV5-1
CDR3 length: 17

CDR3 protein: CASGQPDQPQHF
CDR3 DNA: TGTGCCAGCGGACAGCCGGATCAGCCCCAGCATTTT
clone size: many
J gene: TRBJ1-5
D gene: -
V gene: TRBV2
CDR3 length: 12

CDR3 protein: CSAAGDFSTDTQYF
CDR3 DNA: TGCAGTGCCGCAGGGGATTTTTCCACAGATACGCAGTATTTT
clone size: many
J gene: TRBJ2-3
D gene: -
V gene: TRBV20-1
CDR3 length: 14

CDR3 protein: CASSYKGPTSNQPQHF
CDR3 DNA: TGTGCCAGCAGTTACAAGGGACCTACCAGCAATCAGCCCCAGCATTTT
clone size: -
J gene: TRBJ1-5
D gene: -
V gene: TRBV6-5
CDR3 length: 16

CDR3 protein: CASSLLAGTTDTQYF
CDR3 DNA: TGTGCCAGCAGTTTACTAGCGGGAACCACAGATACGCAGTATTTT
clone size: many
J gene: TRBJ2-3
D gene: TRBD2
V gene: TRBV12-3/TRBV12-4
CDR3 length: 15

CDR3 protein: CSARSGPDTQYF
CDR3 DNA: TGCAGTGCTCGTAGCGGTCCAGATACGCAGTATTTT
clone size: many
J gene: TRBJ2-3
D gene: -
V gene: TRBV20-1
CDR3 length: 12

CDR3 protein: CASSAIQERNTIYF
CDR3 DNA: TGTGCCAGCAGCGCCATACAGGAGAGGAACACCATATATTTT
clone size: few
J gene: TRBJ1-3
D gene: -
V gene: TRBV14
CDR3 length: 14

CDR3 protein: CASSLLAGAGRETQYF
CDR3 DNA: TGTGCCAGCAGCTTACTAGCGGGAGCAGGAAGAGAGACCCAGTACTTC
clone size: -
J gene: TRBJ2-5
D gene: TRBD2
V gene: TRBV13
CDR3 length: 16

CDR3 protein: CASSSTSSLANEQFF
CDR3 DNA: TGCGCCAGCAGTTCCACTAGCTCCTTGGCCAATGAGCAGTTCTTC
clone size: -
J gene: TRBJ2-1
D gene: -
V gene: TRBV10-1
CDR3 length: 15

CDR3 protein: CASRPRTGELFF
CDR3 DNA: TGTGCCAGCAGACCCCGGACCGGGGAGCTGTTTTTT
clone size: many
J gene: TRBJ2-2
D gene: -
V gene: TRBV6-1
CDR3 length: 12

CDR3 protein: CASSLVIAGDTQYF
CDR3 DNA: TGCGCCAGCAGCTTGGTAATAGCGGGAGATACGCAGTATTTT
clone size: many
J gene: TRBJ2-3
D gene: TRBD2
V gene: TRBV5-1
CDR3 length: 14

CDR3 protein: CASSLVPLDGQETQYF
CDR3 DNA: TGCGCCAGCAGCTTGGTCCCCTTGGACGGTCAAGAGACCCAGTACTTC
clone size: -
J gene: TRBJ2-5
D gene: -
V gene: TRBV5-1
CDR3 length: 16

CDR3 protein: CACTSGGIDTQYF
CDR3 DNA: TGTGCCTGTACTAGCGGGGGAATAGATACGCAGTATTTT
clone size: many
J gene: TRBJ2-3
D gene: TRBD2
V gene: TRBV30
CDR3 length: 13

CDR3 protein: CASRPGATGPNEKLFF
CDR3 DNA: TGTGCCAGCAGGCCAGGGGCGACAGGCCCTAATGAAAAACTGTTTTTT
clone size: few
J gene: TRBJ1-4
D gene: -
V gene: TRBV6-1
CDR3 length: 16

CDR3 protein: CSARGEGGSYNEQFF
CDR3 DNA: TGCAGTGCTAGAGGCGAAGGGGGCTCCTACAATGAGCAGTTCTTC
clone size: -
J gene: TRBJ2-1
D gene: -
V gene: TRBV20-1
CDR3 length: 15

CDR3 protein: CASSVGPQGRPQYF
CDR3 DNA: TGTGCCAGCAGCGTAGGCCCCCAGGGGCGCCCTCAGTACTTC
clone size: -
J gene: TRBJ2-5
D gene: -
V gene: TRBV9
CDR3 length: 14

CDR3 protein: CSARGQRVQGEQFF
CDR3 DNA: TGCAGTGCTAGAGGACAGAGAGTCCAGGGTGAGCAGTTCTTC
clone size: many
J gene: TRBJ2-1
D gene: -
V gene: TRBV20-1
CDR3 length: 14

CDR3 protein: CSAQSTRTGISEAFF
CDR3 DNA: TGCAGTGCGCAAAGCACTAGGACAGGGATCTCTGAAGCTTTCTTT
clone size: many
J gene: TRBJ1-1
D gene: TRBD1
V gene: TRBV20-1
CDR3 length: 15

CDR3 protein: CASSKTGQDNSPLHF
CDR3 DNA: TGCGCCAGCAGCAAAACAGGCCAAGATAATTCACCCCTCCACTTT
clone size: -
J gene: TRBJ1-6
D gene: -
V gene: TRBV5-1
CDR3 length: 15